This is a list of T cell receptor beta chains from one sample in a study of cytomegalovirus exposure and HLA in healthy donors. Produced via immunoSEQ multiplex PCR; TCRdb's table is partial and in-frame only. The table shows about 240,000 clones, with around nine tenths occurring only once. The material sequenced was PBMCs. These receptors were taken from a man younger than 35 in good health and CMV-seronegative. CDR3s include the opening cysteine and the closing phenylalanine or tryptophan. D genes are given only for firm matches. Only part of the rows carry a size: once, few, many, or a class if the clone is expanded.

J gene: TRBJ2-5
D gene: -
clone size: -
V gene: TRBV6-5
CDR3 DNA: TGTGCCAGCAGTTACTCGAGGGTCTTGGAGACCCAGTACTTC
CDR3 protein: CASSYSRVLETQYF

J gene: TRBJ2-2
D gene: -
clone size: -
V gene: TRBV7-9
CDR3 DNA: TGTGCCAGCAGCTGGGTACAGGGGAACACCGGGGAGCTGTTTTTT
CDR3 protein: CASSWVQGNTGELFF

J gene: TRBJ2-5
D gene: TRBD1
clone size: -
V gene: TRBV13
CDR3 DNA: TGTGCCAGCAGCTTCCAACAGGGGATAGAGACCCAGTACTTC
CDR3 protein: CASSFQQGIETQYF

J gene: TRBJ2-3
D gene: -
clone size: -
V gene: TRBV15
CDR3 DNA: TGTGCCACCAGCAGGGGGGCAGGGAGCACAGATACGCAGTATTTT
CDR3 protein: CATSRGAGSTDTQYF

J gene: TRBJ2-5
D gene: -
clone size: -
V gene: TRBV6-1
CDR3 DNA: TGTGCCAGCAGTGGAGGCACGAAAGAGACCCAGTACTTC
CDR3 protein: CASSGGTKETQYF

J gene: TRBJ2-1
D gene: -
clone size: -
V gene: TRBV11-2
CDR3 DNA: TGTGCCAGCAGCTTCGGGGTGGGCTCCTACAATGAGCAGTTCTTC
CDR3 protein: CASSFGVGSYNEQFF

J gene: TRBJ1-5
D gene: TRBD1
clone size: -
V gene: TRBV6-1
CDR3 DNA: TGTGCCAGCAGTGAAAGAAGGAAGGGGGCCAGTCAGCCCCAGCATTTT
CDR3 protein: CASSERRKGASQPQHF

J gene: TRBJ2-1
D gene: TRBD1
clone size: -
V gene: TRBV11-2
CDR3 DNA: TGTGCCAGCAGCTTCGGGACAGCCTACAATGAGCAGTTCTTC
CDR3 protein: CASSFGTAYNEQFF

J gene: TRBJ2-2
D gene: -
clone size: -
V gene: TRBV6-6
CDR3 DNA: TGTGCCAGCAGTTTCCACCTGACTGCGAACACCGGGGAGCTGTTTTTT
CDR3 protein: CASSFHLTANTGELFF

J gene: TRBJ2-2
D gene: TRBD1
clone size: -
V gene: TRBV6-5
CDR3 DNA: TGTGCCAGCAGTTACCTAACAGGGGAACTGCGCGGGGAGCTGTTTTTT
CDR3 protein: CASSYLTGELRGELFF

J gene: TRBJ1-2
D gene: -
clone size: few
V gene: TRBV6-5
CDR3 DNA: TGTGCCAGCAGTCGAACAGCTAACTATGGCTACACCTTC
CDR3 protein: CASSRTANYGYTF

J gene: TRBJ2-1
D gene: -
clone size: -
V gene: TRBV7-2
CDR3 DNA: TGTGCCAGCAGCCCATCACGGTCCTATGAGCAGTTCTTC
CDR3 protein: CASSPSRSYEQFF

J gene: TRBJ2-6
D gene: -
clone size: -
V gene: TRBV7-3
CDR3 DNA: TGTGCCAGCAGTCCGTCTGGGGCCAACGTCCTGACTTTC
CDR3 protein: CASSPSGANVLTF

J gene: TRBJ1-5
D gene: -
clone size: -
V gene: TRBV28
CDR3 DNA: TGTGCCAGCAGTCTCCGCGGCAGCCGAAGGCCCCAGCATTTT
CDR3 protein: CASSLRGSRRPQHF

J gene: TRBJ2-1
D gene: TRBD2
clone size: once
V gene: TRBV4-3
CDR3 DNA: TGCGCCAGCAGCCAAGAGACCGGGACTATCAATGAGCAGTTCTTC
CDR3 protein: CASSQETGTINEQFF

J gene: TRBJ1-4
D gene: -
clone size: -
V gene: TRBV6-6
CDR3 DNA: TGTGCCAGCAGTTACTTGAACACAGGCCTTGAAAAACTGTTTTTT
CDR3 protein: CASSYLNTGLEKLFF

J gene: TRBJ2-7
D gene: TRBD2
clone size: -
V gene: TRBV7-6
CDR3 DNA: TGTGCCAGCAGCTTAGGCGCGGGGGACGAGCAGTACTTC
CDR3 protein: CASSLGAGDEQYF

J gene: TRBJ2-2
D gene: TRBD1
clone size: -
V gene: TRBV19
CDR3 DNA: TGTGCCACGACCAGACAGGGGAACGGGGAGCTGTTTTTT
CDR3 protein: CATTRQGNGELFF

J gene: TRBJ1-6
D gene: TRBD1
clone size: -
V gene: TRBV5-1
CDR3 DNA: TGCGCCAGTTCGCCGGGACAGGGGTATTCACCCCTCCACTTT
CDR3 protein: CASSPGQGYSPLHF

J gene: TRBJ2-7
D gene: TRBD2
clone size: -
V gene: TRBV28
CDR3 DNA: TGTGCCAGCAGTTTAGGGACTAGCGGGAGTACCCTGGGGTCCGAGCAGTACTTC
CDR3 protein: CASSLGTSGSTLGSEQYF

J gene: TRBJ2-7
D gene: TRBD1
clone size: -
V gene: TRBV5-4
CDR3 DNA: TGTGCCAGCAGCCATACCGGGACAGGGAATGGCGAGCAGTACTTC
CDR3 protein: CASSHTGTGNGEQYF

J gene: TRBJ2-3
D gene: -
clone size: -
V gene: TRBV7-3
CDR3 DNA: TGTGCCAGCGCGTCCGGGGATACGCAGTATTTT
CDR3 protein: CASASGDTQYF